This is a list of T cell receptor beta chains from one sample in a study of OX40 agonist ivuxolimab in advanced cancers. Sequencing was performed with immunoSEQ multiplex PCR; in TCRdb, only in-frame clones are kept and a portion is missing. The data show 60,000 to 65,000 clones, with roughly nine tenths seen just once and 9.5% to 14% held by the top ten. The sample consisted of CD4+ or CD8+ T cells sorted from blood, taken in a trial of the OX40 agonist ivuxolimab. All receptors derive from an adult with an advanced solid tumor such as melanoma, head and neck, liver or kidney cancer. CDR3s include the opening cysteine and the closing phenylalanine or tryptophan. D genes are given only for firm matches. Not all rows give a size; the values are once, few, many and, for expanded clones, a class.

TRBV9	TRBJ2-1	.	TRBD2	CASSSSVVTSGGHEQFF	TGTGCCAGCAGCTCCTCAGTTGTGACTAGCGGGGGACATGAGCAGTTCTTC
TRBV5-6	TRBJ1-4	.	TRBD1	CASRYRGGEKLFF	TGTGCCAGCAGGTACAGGGGGGGTGAAAAACTGTTTTTT
TRBV27	TRBJ1-5	few	.	CASSLVGYSNQPQHF	TGTGCCAGCAGTTTAGTGGGGTACAGCAATCAGCCCCAGCATTTT
TRBV20-1	TRBJ2-5	.	.	CSTGPAAKYF	TGCAGTACCGGACCCGCCGCGAAGTACTTC
TRBV4-1	TRBJ2-5	once	.	CASSQVGSGAQYF	TGCGCCAGCAGCCAAGTGGGGTCAGGGGCCCAGTACTTC
TRBV11-2	TRBJ1-3	.	TRBD1	CASSLIRTGGASGNTIYF	TGTGCCAGCAGCTTAATTAGAACAGGGGGCGCATCTGGAAACACCATATATTTT
TRBV5-1	TRBJ2-5	.	.	CASSLGLGVETQYF	TGCGCCAGCAGCTTGGGACTAGGAGTAGAGACCCAGTACTTC
TRBV6-6	TRBJ2-1	.	TRBD2	CASSAGTSGYNEQFF	TGTGCCAGCAGTGCCGGGACTAGCGGGTACAATGAGCAGTTCTTC
TRBV4-2	TRBJ1-6	.	.	CASSHLQGPNSPLHF	TGTGCCAGCAGCCACCTACAGGGTCCGAATTCACCCCTCCACTTT
TRBV15	TRBJ1-5	.	.	CATSPERDALNQPQHF	TGTGCCACCAGCCCAGAGCGGGACGCCCTCAATCAGCCCCAGCATTTT
TRBV5-1	TRBJ2-3	.	.	CASSLAVDTQYF	TGCGCCAGCAGCTTGGCGGTGGATACGCAGTATTTT
TRBV28	TRBJ2-7	.	.	CASSFYPYYEQYF	TGTGCCAGCAGTTTTTACCCCTACTACGAGCAGTACTTC
TRBV29-1	TRBJ2-6	.	TRBD1	CSVGTAYSGANVLTF	TGCAGCGTCGGGACAGCTTACTCTGGGGCCAACGTCCTGACTTTC
TRBV2	TRBJ1-2	.	TRBD1	CASSAQDRGYGYTF	TGTGCCAGCAGTGCCCAAGACAGGGGGTATGGCTACACCTTC
TRBV19	TRBJ1-5	.	.	CASSIVGRYNQPQHF	TGTGCCAGTAGTATAGTAGGGCGGTACAATCAGCCCCAGCATTTT
TRBV4-1	TRBJ1-6	.	.	CASSQGGDRVYNSPLHF	TGCGCCAGCAGCCAAGGGGGGGACCGGGTCTATAATTCACCCCTCCACTTT
TRBV6-5	TRBJ1-2	once	.	CASSYSKSNGYTF	TGTGCCAGCAGTTACTCGAAAAGTAATGGCTACACCTTC
TRBV6-5	TRBJ2-7	.	.	CASSSRTYEQYF	TGTGCCAGCAGTTCGAGAACCTACGAGCAGTACTTC
TRBV19	TRBJ2-7	.	TRBD2	CASSIAGTSGYEQYF	TGTGCCAGTAGTATAGCCGGGACTAGCGGCTACGAGCAGTACTTC
TRBV15	TRBJ1-2	.	.	CATSRPSRSSDGYTF	TGTGCCACCAGCAGACCCTCCAGATCTTCGGATGGCTACACCTTC
TRBV19	TRBJ1-2	once	.	CASSIVPSAEYGYTF	TGTGCCAGTAGTATAGTACCCTCAGCGGAATATGGCTACACCTTC
TRBV18	TRBJ2-2	.	.	CASSPLREAGELFF	TGTGCCAGCTCACCACTCCGAGAGGCCGGGGAGCTGTTTTTT
TRBV2	TRBJ2-3	.	.	CASSYEVDTQYF	TGTGCCAGCAGTTATGAGGTGGATACGCAGTATTTT
TRBV20-1	TRBJ2-7	.	.	CSARRDEQYF	TGCAGTGCTCGACGGGACGAGCAGTACTTC
TRBV15	TRBJ1-5	.	.	CATSRAPDGPQHF	TGTGCCACCAGCAGAGCTCCGGACGGGCCCCAGCATTTT
TRBV11-1	TRBJ1-1	.	TRBD1	CASSVRGTLEAFF	TGTGCCAGCAGCGTCAGGGGGACCCTTGAAGCTTTCTTT
TRBV5-1	TRBJ1-1	.	.	CASSSQLLTEAFF	TGCGCCAGCAGTTCTCAGTTGCTCACTGAAGCTTTCTTT
TRBV6-1	TRBJ1-2	.	TRBD1	CASSLGDRPSYGYTF	TGTGCCAGCAGTCTAGGGGACAGGCCTTCCTATGGCTACACCTTC
TRBV19	TRBJ2-3	.	TRBD2	CASSIGLAGATTDTQYF	TGTGCCAGTAGTATAGGTCTAGCGGGGGCTACCACAGATACGCAGTATTTT
TRBV9	TRBJ2-3	.	.	CASSVSGVSTDTQYF	TGTGCCAGCAGCGTTTCAGGGGTGAGCACAGATACGCAGTATTTT
TRBV21-1	TRBJ1-2	.	.	CASSKAGQGAWGYTF	TGTGCCAGCAGCAAAGCCGGACAGGGGGCCTGGGGCTACACCTTC
TRBV10-3	TRBJ1-5	.	TRBD1	CAISESKGQGGSQPQHF	TGTGCCATCAGTGAGTCGAAGGGACAGGGTGGAAGTCAGCCCCAGCATTTT
TRBV5-1	TRBJ2-1	.	.	CASSSLPVAVDYNEQFF	TGCGCCAGCAGCTCCCTCCCAGTAGCGGTAGACTACAATGAGCAGTTCTTC
TRBV5-4	TRBJ1-2	.	.	CASSSDLNYGYTF	TGTGCCAGCAGCTCGGACCTTAACTATGGCTACACCTTC
TRBV7-2	TRBJ2-2	few	TRBD2	CASSPRGSSGKINTGELFF	TGTGCCAGCAGCCCTCGGGGGTCTAGCGGGAAAATAAACACCGGGGAGCTGTTTTTT
TRBV2	TRBJ2-5	.	TRBD2	CASRPLAGGTQETQYF	TGTGCCAGCAGGCCACTAGCGGGGGGCACCCAAGAGACCCAGTACTTC
TRBV5-1	TRBJ1-2	.	TRBD1	CASSLEGGGYTF	TGCGCCAGCAGCTTGGAAGGGGGCGGCTACACCTTC
TRBV5-1	TRBJ2-7	.	TRBD1	CASRTGTGGAEQYF	TGCGCCAGCAGAACCGGGACAGGCGGCGCAGAGCAGTACTTC
TRBV7-9	TRBJ2-2	.	.	CASSFRYFRDGTGELFF	TGTGCCAGCAGCTTTAGGTATTTCAGGGATGGCACCGGGGAGCTGTTTTTT
TRBV5-4	TRBJ1-2	.	TRBD1	CASSLGDREIYGYTF	TGTGCCAGCAGCTTGGGGGACAGGGAGATCTATGGCTACACCTTC
TRBV9	TRBJ2-3	.	.	CASSVDSGTDTQYF	TGTGCCAGCAGCGTCGACAGTGGCACAGATACGCAGTATTTT
TRBV5-1	TRBJ1-6	once	.	CASSRDSTQVPLHF	TGCGCCAGCAGCAGAGACAGTACCCAGGTGCCCCTCCACTTT
TRBV5-1	TRBJ2-4	.	.	CASSSYFRDPQSGAKNIQYF	TGCGCCAGCAGCTCGTACTTCCGGGACCCCCAAAGTGGAGCCAAAAACATTCAGTACTTC
TRBV7-8	TRBJ2-7	.	.	CASSMTIQASEQYF	TGTGCCAGCAGCATGACAATTCAGGCCTCCGAGCAGTACTTC
TRBV2	TRBJ2-7	.	.	CASSAVWDYEQYF	TGTGCCAGCAGTGCAGTTTGGGACTACGAGCAGTACTTC
TRBV28	TRBJ2-7	once	.	CASYNGGSYEQYF	TGTGCCAGTTACAATGGAGGTTCCTACGAGCAGTACTTC
TRBV27	TRBJ2-7	.	.	CASSSLGTGAGEQYF	TGTGCCAGCAGTTCCTTGGGAACAGGGGCGGGGGAGCAGTACTTC
TRBV5-4	TRBJ2-2	.	.	CASSLVREEELFF	TGTGCCAGCAGCTTAGTCCGTGAAGAGGAGCTGTTTTTT
TRBV10-3	TRBJ1-1	.	.	CAISDEGNTEAFF	TGTGCCATCAGTGACGAGGGGAACACTGAAGCTTTCTTT